This T cell receptor (beta chain) was profiled in a study of spatial heterogeneity in lung cancer. The overall study: In the raw reads, each unique TCR and UMI combination was present more than ten times on average.

Time point reported: sample taken at primary tumor resection. Whole RNA came from tumor, nontumor lung or frozen PBMC and was sequenced without being sorted. The donors were 55 to 85 patients with non-small cell lung cancer that was early-stage and untreated. Concerning this clonotype: Its specificity is unknown.

Study-wide results and limits: Blood contained ubiquitous expanded tumor TCRs more at resection than at follow-up.

CDR1 is DFQATT and CDR2 is SNEGSKA in the germline V gene (reference sequence). The CDR3 has 15 residues. The V and J ends lost 2 bases and 4 bases, in that order; junction bases with no gene match: 8. Single TCR cDNA molecules each had their own unique molecular identifier. TCRdb processed the 5' RACE reads anew with MiXCR; each CDR3 protein has one entry. The data show some 10,000 distinct CDR3 sequences, with about 8.6% seen just once and roughly a quarter held by the top ten. Specimen: PBMCs, collected at surgery. The chain combines TRBV20-1 with TRBJ2-7; 10 bases are shared with TRBD1. The source of this sequence is a male donor with early-stage non-small cell lung cancer. CDR3 nucleotide sequence: TGCAGTGCTAGACCGGCAGGACAGGGGGAATACGAGCAGTACTTC. Its translation: CSARPAGQGEYEQYF.